This T cell receptor beta chain was found in a study of T cell repertoires in cytomegalovirus infection. Study-level background: Both a matching HLA type and CMV infection were indicated by public TCR beta signatures. Study findings and constraints: Identification of carriers of CMV plus the relevant HLA was performed using cumulative public TCR beta family frequency.

TCRdb re-called the reads through MiXCR, storing one row per CDR3 protein. The sample has approximately 990,000 distinct CDR3 sequences, roughly 31% seen once. The table lists this clonotype with a count of one. Its antigen is unknown. CDR1 and CDR2 from the germline V gene are SNHLY and FYNNEI. This CDR3 region has 13 residues. V dropped 8 bases and J dropped 0 bases, with 10 bases sitting between them. This chain links TRBV2 with TRBJ1-2; tentative D call: TRBD1 (6 bases). The input for sequencing was cultured CD8+ T cells from PBMCs, taken from culture after CMV antigen stimulation. The clonotype comes from a human donor in good health (CMV status not recorded). Some clones in this sample may be carry-over from other donors' samples. In DNA, the CDR3 is TGTGCCAGCGGGGACACAGCTAACTATGGCTACACCTTC. Translating it yields CASGDTANYGYTF.